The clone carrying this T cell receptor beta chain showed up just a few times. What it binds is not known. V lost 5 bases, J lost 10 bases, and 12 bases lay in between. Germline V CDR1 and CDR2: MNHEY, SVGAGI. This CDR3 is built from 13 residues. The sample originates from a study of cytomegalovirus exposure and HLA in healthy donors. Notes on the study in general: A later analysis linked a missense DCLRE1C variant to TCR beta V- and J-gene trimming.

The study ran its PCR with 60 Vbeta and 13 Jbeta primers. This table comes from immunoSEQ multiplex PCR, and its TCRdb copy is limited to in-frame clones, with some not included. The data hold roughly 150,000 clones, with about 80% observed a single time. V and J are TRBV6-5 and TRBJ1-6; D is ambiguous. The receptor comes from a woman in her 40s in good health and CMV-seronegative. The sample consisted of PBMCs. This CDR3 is CASSPRLISPLHF. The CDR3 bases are TGTGCCAGCAGTCCTCGACTGATATCACCCCTCCACTTT.